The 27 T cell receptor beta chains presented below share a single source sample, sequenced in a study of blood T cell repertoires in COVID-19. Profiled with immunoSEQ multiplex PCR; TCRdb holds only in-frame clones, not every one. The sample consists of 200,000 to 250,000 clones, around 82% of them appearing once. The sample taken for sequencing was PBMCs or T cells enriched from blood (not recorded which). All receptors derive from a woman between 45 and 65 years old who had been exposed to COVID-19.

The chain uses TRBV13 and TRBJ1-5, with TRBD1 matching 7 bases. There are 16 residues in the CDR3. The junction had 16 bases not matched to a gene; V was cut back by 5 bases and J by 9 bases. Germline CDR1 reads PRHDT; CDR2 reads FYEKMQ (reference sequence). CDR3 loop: CASSQRTGSSGGPQHF. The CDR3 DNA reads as TGTGCCAGCAGCCAAAGGACAGGCTCCTCCGGAGGGCCCCAGCATTTT.

In DNA, the CDR3 is TGTGCCAGCAGCTTTCGAGCAGGGGAGCTGTTTTTT. Amino acids: CASSFRAGELFF. The chain uses TRBV11-2 and TRBJ2-2, with D hard to call. Germline CDR1 is SGHAT and CDR2 is FQNNGV. Between the trimmed V and J ends, which lost 3 bases and 8 bases, there was a span of 7 bases. The CDR3 loop spans 12 amino acids.

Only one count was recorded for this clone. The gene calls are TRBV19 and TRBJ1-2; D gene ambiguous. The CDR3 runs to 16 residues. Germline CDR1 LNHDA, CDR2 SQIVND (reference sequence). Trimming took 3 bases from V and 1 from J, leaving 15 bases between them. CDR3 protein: CASSIRGPPFNYGYTF. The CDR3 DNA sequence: TGTGCCAGTAGTATTCGCGGGCCTCCTTTTAACTATGGCTACACCTTC.

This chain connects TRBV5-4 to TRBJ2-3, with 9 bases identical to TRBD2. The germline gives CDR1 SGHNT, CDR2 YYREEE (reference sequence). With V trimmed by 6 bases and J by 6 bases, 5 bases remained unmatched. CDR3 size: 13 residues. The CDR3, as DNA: TGTGCCAGCAACCTAGCGGGGAGCGATACGCAGTATTTT. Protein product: CASNLAGSDTQYF.

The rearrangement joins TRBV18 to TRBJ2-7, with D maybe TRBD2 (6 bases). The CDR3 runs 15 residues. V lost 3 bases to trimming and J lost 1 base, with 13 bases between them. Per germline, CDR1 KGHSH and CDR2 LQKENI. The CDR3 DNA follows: TGTGCCAGCTCACCGTCTCATGCGGGGTCCTACGAGCAGTACTTC. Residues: CASSPSHAGSYEQYF. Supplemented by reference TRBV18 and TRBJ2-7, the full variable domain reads NAGVMQNPRHLVRRRGQEARLRCSPMKGHSHVYWYRQLPEEGLKFMVYLQKENIIDESGMPKERFSAEFPKEGPSILRIQQVVRGDSAAYFCASSPSHAGSYEQYFGPGTRLTVT.

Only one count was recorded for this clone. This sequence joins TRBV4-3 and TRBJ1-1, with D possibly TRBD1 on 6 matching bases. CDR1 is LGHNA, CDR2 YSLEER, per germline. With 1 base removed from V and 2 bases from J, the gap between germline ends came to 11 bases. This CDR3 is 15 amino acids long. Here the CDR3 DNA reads TGCGCCAGCAGCCAAGGTACAGGGTCAAACACTGAAGCTTTCTTT. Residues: CASSQGTGSNTEAFF.

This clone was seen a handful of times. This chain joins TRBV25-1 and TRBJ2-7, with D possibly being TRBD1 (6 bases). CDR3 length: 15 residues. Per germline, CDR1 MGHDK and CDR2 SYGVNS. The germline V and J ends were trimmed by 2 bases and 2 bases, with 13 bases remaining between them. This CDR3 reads CASSEGGQQPYEQYF. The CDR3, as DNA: TGTGCCAGCAGTGAAGGGGGACAACAACCCTACGAGCAGTACTTC.

The CDR3 reads CASSPAGQSNYGYTF. In DNA, the CDR3 is TGTGCCAGCTCACCCGCGGGACAGAGTAATTATGGCTACACCTTC. This chain joins TRBV18 and TRBJ1-2; 7 bases agree with TRBD1. The junction had 9 bases not matched to a gene; V was cut back by 3 bases and J by 5 bases. From germline, CDR1 is KGHSH and CDR2 LQKENI. The CDR3 runs 15 residues.

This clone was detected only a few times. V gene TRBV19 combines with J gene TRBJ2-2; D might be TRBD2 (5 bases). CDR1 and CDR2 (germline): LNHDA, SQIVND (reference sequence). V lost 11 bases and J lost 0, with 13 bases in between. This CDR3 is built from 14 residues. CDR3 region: CASRAEANTGELFF. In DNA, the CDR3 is TGTGCCTCGAGGGCGGAAGCGAACACCGGGGAGCTGTTTTTT. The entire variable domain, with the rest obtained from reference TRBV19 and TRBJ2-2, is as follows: DGGITQSPKYLFRKEGQNVTLSCEQNLNHDAMYWYRQDPGQGLRLIYYSQIVNDFQKGDIAEGYSVSREKKESFPLTVTSAQKNPTAFYLCASRAEANTGELFFGEGSRLTVL.

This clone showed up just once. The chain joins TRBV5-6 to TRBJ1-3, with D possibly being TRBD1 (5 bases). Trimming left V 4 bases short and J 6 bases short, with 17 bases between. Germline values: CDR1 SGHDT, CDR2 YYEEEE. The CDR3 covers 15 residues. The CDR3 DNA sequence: TGTGCCAGCAGCCTCAACAGGATAGGTAAAAACACCATATATTTT. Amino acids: CASSLNRIGKNTIYF.

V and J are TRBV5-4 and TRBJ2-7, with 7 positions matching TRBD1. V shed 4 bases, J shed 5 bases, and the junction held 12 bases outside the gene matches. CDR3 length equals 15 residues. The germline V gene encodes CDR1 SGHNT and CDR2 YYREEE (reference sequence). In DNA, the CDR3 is TGTGCCAGCAGCCTAGACAGGGCCCCGAGCCACGAGCAGTACTTC. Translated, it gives CASSLDRAPSHEQYF.

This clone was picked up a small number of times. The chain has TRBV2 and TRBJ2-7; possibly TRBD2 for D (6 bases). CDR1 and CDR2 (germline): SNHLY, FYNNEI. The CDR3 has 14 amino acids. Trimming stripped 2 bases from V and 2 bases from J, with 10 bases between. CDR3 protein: CASSERTTTYEQYF. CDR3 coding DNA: TGTGCCAGCAGTGAACGGACTACTACCTACGAGCAGTACTTC.

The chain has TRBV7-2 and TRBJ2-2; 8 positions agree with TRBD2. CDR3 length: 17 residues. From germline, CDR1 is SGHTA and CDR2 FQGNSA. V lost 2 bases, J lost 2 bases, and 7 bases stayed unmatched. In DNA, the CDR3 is TGTGCCAGCAGCTTAAACAAGCGGGGGATCAACACCGGGGAGCTGTTTTTT. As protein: CASSLNKRGINTGELFF.

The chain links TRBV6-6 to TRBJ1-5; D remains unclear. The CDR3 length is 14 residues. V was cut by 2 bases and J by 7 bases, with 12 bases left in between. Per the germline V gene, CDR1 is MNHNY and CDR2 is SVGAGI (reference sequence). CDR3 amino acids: CASSYGVTGQPQHF. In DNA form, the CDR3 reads TGTGCCAGCAGTTACGGGGTAACGGGGCAGCCCCAGCATTTT.

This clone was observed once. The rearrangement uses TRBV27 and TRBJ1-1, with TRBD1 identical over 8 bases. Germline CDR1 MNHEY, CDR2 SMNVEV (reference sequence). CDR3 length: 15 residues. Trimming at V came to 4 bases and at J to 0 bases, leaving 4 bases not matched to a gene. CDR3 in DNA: TGTGCCAGCAGTTCGGACAGGGCGGTGAACACTGAAGCTTTCTTT. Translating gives CASSSDRAVNTEAFF.

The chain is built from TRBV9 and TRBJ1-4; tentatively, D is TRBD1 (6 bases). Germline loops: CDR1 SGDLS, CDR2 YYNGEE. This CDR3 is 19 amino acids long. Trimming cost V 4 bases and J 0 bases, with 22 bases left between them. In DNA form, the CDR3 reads TGTGCCAGCAGCCCGTGGACAGTTGAACTTTACGCAACTAATGAAAAACTGTTTTTT. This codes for CASSPWTVELYATNEKLFF. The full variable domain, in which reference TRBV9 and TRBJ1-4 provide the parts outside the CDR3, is DSGVTQTPKHLITATGQRVTLRCSPRSGDLSVYWYQQSLDQGLQFLIQYYNGEERAKGNILERFSAQQFPDLHSELNLSSLELGDSALYFCASSPWTVELYATNEKLFFGSGTQLSVL.

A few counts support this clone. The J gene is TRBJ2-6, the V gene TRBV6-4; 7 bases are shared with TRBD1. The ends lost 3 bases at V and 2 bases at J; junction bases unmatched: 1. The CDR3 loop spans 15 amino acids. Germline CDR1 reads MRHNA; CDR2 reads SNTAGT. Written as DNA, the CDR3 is TGTGCCAGCAGTGAGCAGGGGGCTGGGGCCAACGTCCTGACTTTC. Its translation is CASSEQGAGANVLTF.

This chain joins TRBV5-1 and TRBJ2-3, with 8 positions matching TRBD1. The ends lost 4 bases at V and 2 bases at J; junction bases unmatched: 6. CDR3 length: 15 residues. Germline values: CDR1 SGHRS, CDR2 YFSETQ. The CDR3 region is CASSIGQGYTDTQYF. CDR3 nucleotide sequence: TGCGCCAGCAGCATAGGACAGGGATACACAGATACGCAGTATTTT. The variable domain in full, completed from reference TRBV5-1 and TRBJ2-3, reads KAGVTQTPRYLIKTRGQQVTLSCSPISGHRSVSWYQQTPGQGLQFLFEYFSETQRNKGNFPGRFSGRQFSNSRSEMNVSTLELGDSALYLCASSIGQGYTDTQYFGPGTRLTVL.

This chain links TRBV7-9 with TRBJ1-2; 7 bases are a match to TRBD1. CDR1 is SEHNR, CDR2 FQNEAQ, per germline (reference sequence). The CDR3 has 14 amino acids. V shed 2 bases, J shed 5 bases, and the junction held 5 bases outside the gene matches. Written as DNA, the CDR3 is TGTGCCAGCAGCTTACAGACAGGGCGTTATGGCTACACCTTC. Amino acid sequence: CASSLQTGRYGYTF.

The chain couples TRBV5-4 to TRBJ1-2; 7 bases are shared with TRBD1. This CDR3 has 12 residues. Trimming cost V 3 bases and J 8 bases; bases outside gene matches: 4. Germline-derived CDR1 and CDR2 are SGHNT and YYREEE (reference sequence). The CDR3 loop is CASSYPTGGYTF. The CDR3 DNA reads TGTGCCAGCAGCTATCCGACAGGGGGCTACACCTTC. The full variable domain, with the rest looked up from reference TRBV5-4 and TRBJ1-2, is ETGVTQSPTHLIKTRGQQVTLRCSSQSGHNTVSWYQQALGQGPQFIFQYYREEENGRGNFPPRFSGLQFPNYSSELNVNALELDDSALYLCASSYPTGGYTFGSGTRLTVV.

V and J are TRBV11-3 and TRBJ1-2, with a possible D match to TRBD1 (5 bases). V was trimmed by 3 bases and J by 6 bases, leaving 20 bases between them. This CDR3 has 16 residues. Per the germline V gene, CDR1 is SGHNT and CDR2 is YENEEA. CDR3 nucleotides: TGTGCCAGCAGCTTTGTTCCCAGGGCGACGGGCGATGGCTACACCTTC. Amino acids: CASSFVPRATGDGYTF. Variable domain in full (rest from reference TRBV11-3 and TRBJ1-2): EAGVVQSPRYKIIEKKQPVAFWCNPISGHNTLYWYLQNLGQGPELLIRYENEEAVDDSQLPKDRFSAERLKGVDSTLKIQPAELGDSAVYLCASSFVPRATGDGYTFGSGTRLTVV.

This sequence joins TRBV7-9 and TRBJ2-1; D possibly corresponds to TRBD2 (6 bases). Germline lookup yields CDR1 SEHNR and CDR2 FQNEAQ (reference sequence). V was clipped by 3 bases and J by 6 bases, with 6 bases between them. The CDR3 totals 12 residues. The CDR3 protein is CASSLEGNEQFF. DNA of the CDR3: TGTGCCAGCAGCTTGGAGGGCAATGAGCAGTTCTTC.

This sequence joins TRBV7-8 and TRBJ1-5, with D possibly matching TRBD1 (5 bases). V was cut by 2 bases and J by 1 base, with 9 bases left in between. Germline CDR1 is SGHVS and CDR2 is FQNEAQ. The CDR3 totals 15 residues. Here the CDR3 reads CASSLLGGSNQPQHF. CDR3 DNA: TGTGCCAGCAGCTTATTGGGGGGAAGCAATCAGCCCCAGCATTTT. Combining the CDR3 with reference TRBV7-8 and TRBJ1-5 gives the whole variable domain GAGVSQSPRYKVAKRGQDVALRCDPISGHVSLFWYQQALGQGPEFLTYFQNEAQLDKSGLPSDRFFAERPEGSVSTLKIQRTQQEDSAVYLCASSLLGGSNQPQHFGDGTRLSIL.

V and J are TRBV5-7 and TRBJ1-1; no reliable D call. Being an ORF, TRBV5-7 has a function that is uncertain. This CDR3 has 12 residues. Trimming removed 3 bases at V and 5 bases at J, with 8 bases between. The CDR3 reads CASSSQETEAFF. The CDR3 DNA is TGTGCCAGCAGCTCGCAGGAAACTGAAGCTTTCTTT.

CDR3 DNA sequence: TGTGCCAGTAGTATAACGAGCCTGAACACTGAAGCTTTCTTT. Its protein product is CASSITSLNTEAFF. The V and J genes are TRBV19 and TRBJ1-1; D is uncertain. This CDR3 comprises 14 residues. Trimming pared 2 bases from V and 0 bases from J, leaving 7 bases between. Per the germline V gene, CDR1 is LNHDA and CDR2 is SQIVND (reference sequence).

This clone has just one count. This CDR3 reads CASSLTGLPEKLFF. The DNA of the CDR3 is TGTGCCAGCAGCCTGACAGGACTCCCTGAAAAACTGTTTTTT. This chain uses TRBV7-2 with TRBJ1-4; TRBD1 might be the D (6 bases). CDR3 length: 14 residues. Germline assignment: CDR1 SGHTA and CDR2 FQGNSA. V lost 5 bases and J lost 7, with 14 bases in between.

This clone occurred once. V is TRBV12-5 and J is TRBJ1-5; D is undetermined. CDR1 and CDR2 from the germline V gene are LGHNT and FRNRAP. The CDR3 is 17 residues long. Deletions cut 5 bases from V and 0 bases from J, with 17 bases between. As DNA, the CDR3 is TGTGCTAGTGGTCCCTCGGGGTTAGCAACTAGCAATCAGCCCCAGCATTTT. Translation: CASGPSGLATSNQPQHF.